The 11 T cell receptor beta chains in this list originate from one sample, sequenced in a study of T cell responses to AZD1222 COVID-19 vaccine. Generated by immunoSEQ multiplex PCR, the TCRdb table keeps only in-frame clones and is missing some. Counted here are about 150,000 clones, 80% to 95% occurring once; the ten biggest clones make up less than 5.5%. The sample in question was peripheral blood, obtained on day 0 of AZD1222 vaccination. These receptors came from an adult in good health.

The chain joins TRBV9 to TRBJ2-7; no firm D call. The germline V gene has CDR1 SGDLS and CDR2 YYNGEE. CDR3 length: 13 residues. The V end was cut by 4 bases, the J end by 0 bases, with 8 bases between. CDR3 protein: CASSPPSSYEQYF. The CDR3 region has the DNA TGTGCCAGCAGCCCGCCTAGCTCCTACGAGCAGTACTTC.

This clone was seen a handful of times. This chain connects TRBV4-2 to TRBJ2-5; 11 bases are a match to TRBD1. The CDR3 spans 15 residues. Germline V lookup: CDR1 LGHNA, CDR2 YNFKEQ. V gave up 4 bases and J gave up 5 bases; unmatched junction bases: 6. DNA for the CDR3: TGTGCCAGCAGCCGCCCTGGGACAGGGGGTGAGACCCAGTACTTC. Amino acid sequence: CASSRPGTGGETQYF.

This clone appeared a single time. The CDR3 DNA reads as TGTGCCAGCAGCGTAACTAGGTACGAGCAGTACTTC. Translated: CASSVTRYEQYF. The chain links TRBV11-2 to TRBJ2-7; possible D gene TRBD2, 5 bases. The V end was cut by 5 bases, the J end by 4 bases, with 9 bases between. Per the germline V gene, CDR1 is SGHAT and CDR2 is FQNNGV. The CDR3 runs 12 residues. Variable domain in full (rest from reference TRBV11-2 and TRBJ2-7): EAGVAQSPRYKIIEKRQSVAFWCNPISGHATLYWYQQILGQGPKLLIQFQNNGVVDDSQLPKDRFSAERLKGVDSTLKIQPAKLEDSAVYLCASSVTRYEQYFGPGTRLTVT.

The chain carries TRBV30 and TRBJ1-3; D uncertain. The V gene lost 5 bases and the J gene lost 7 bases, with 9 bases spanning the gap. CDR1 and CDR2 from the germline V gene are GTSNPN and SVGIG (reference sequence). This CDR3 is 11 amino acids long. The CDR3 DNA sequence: TGTGCCTGGGGGGAGGGCAACACCATATATTTT. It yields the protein CAWGEGNTIYF.

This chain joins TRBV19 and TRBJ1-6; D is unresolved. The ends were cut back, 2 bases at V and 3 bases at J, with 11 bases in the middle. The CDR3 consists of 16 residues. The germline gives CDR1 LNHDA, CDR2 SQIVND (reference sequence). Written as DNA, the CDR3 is TGTGCCAGTAGTATATTGGCCAGCAGCTATAATTCACCCCTCCACTTT. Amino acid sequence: CASSILASSYNSPLHF. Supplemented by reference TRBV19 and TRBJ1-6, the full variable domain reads DGGITQSPKYLFRKEGQNVTLSCEQNLNHDAMYWYRQDPGQGLRLIYYSQIVNDFQKGDIAEGYSVSREKKESFPLTVTSAQKNPTAFYLCASSILASSYNSPLHFGNGTRLTVT.

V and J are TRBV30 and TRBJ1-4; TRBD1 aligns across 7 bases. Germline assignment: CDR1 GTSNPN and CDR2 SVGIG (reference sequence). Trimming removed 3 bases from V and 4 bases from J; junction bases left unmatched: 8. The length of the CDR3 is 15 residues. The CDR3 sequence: CAWSLRDRLNEKLFF. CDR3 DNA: TGTGCCTGGAGCCTTAGGGACAGACTTAATGAAAAACTGTTTTTT.

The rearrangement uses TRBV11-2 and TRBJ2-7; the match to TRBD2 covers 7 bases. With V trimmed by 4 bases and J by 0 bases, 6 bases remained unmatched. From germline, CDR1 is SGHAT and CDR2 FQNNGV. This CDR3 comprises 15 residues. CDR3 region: CASSSTLAASYEQYF. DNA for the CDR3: TGTGCCAGCAGCTCAACCCTAGCGGCCTCCTACGAGCAGTACTTC.

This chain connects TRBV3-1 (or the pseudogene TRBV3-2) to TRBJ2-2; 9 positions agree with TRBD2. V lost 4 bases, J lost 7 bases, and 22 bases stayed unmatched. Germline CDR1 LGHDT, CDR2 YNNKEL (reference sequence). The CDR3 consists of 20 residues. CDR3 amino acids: CASSPKVEWREGSLGGELFF. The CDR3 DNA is TGTGCCAGCAGCCCAAAGGTGGAATGGCGGGAGGGGTCTTTGGGCGGGGAGCTGTTTTTT.

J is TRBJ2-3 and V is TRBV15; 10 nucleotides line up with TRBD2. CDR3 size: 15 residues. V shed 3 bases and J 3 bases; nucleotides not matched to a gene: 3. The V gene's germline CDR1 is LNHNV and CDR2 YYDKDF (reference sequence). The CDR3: CATSRVLAGTDTQYF. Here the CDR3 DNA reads TGTGCCACCAGCAGGGTACTAGCGGGGACAGATACGCAGTATTTT. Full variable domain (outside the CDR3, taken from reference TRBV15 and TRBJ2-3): DAMVIQNPRYQVTQFGKPVTLSCSQTLNHNVMYWYQQKSSQAPKLLFHYYDKDFNNEADTPDNFQSRRPNTSFCFLDIRSPGLGDTAMYLCATSRVLAGTDTQYFGPGTRLTVL.

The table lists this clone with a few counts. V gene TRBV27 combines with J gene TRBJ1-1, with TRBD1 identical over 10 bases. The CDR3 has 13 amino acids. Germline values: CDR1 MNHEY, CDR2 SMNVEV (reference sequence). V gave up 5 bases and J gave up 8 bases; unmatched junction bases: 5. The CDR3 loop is CASSHRQGAEAFF. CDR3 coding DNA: TGTGCCAGCAGTCATCGACAGGGGGCCGAAGCTTTCTTT.

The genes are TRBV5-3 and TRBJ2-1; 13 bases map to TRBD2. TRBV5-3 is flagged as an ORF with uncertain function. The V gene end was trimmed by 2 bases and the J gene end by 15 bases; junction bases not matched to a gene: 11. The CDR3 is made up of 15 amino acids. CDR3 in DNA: TGTGCCAGAAGCTTACTGACTAGCGGGAGGTCCCCCCTGTTCTTC. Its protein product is CARSLLTSGRSPLFF.